This T cell receptor beta chain derives from a study of T cells in Graves' hyperthyroidism and ophthalmopathy. The CDR3 runs 17 residues. V dropped 1 base and J dropped 6; count of bases not matched to a gene: 11. Looked up from germline, CDR1 is MNHEY and CDR2 is SMNVEV (reference sequence). Amplified regions were TCR beta CDR3 sequences from RNA transcripts. Initially, a first-round RT-PCR of the TCR CDR3 employed the HTBI primer set. A single record per CDR3 protein comes from TCRdb applying MiXCR to the multiplex PCR reads. The table has roughly 170,000 distinct CDR3 sequences, roughly 9.4% seen once; the top ten hold around 21%.

The TCR sequence derives from a woman aged 18-30 years with Graves' hyperthyroidism that later progressed to Graves' ophthalmopathy. Material: blood. The chain carries TRBV27 and TRBJ2-1, with TRBD2 matching 8 bases. CDR3 sequence: CASSLYLGGGPSNEQFF. CDR3 bases: TGTGCCAGCAGTTTATATCTAGGCGGGGGGCCGAGCAATGAGCAGTTCTTC.